In its sample, the clone carrying this TCR beta chain was seen a few times. The second PCR ran 7 to 11 cycles with a sample-barcoded 5' primer and J-beta primers. TCRdb re-analysed the 5' RACE reads in MiXCR, keeping a single row per CDR3 protein. The profile covers around 1,000,000 distinct CDR3 sequences, with 25% appearing a single time and about 0.72% taken by the ten largest. CDR1 and CDR2 (germline): MNHNS, SASEGT. V shed 7 bases and J 5 bases; nucleotides not matched to a gene: 13. The CDR3 totals 15 residues. This specimen belongs to a study of blood T cells in healthy people across ages. These data also featured in a second study, about T cells of mothers and their children.

The chain employs TRBV6-1 and TRBJ2-5; TRBD2 matches 7 bases. The receptor comes from a girl aged 2-10 years in good health. Sequenced: blood. This CDR3 is CASNPGRGVVETQYF. DNA for the CDR3: TGTGCCAGCAACCCGGGACGGGGGGTCGTCGAGACCCAGTACTTC.